A single sample is the source of the 18 T cell receptor beta chains below, sequenced in a study of OX40 agonist ivuxolimab in advanced cancers. Sequencing was performed with immunoSEQ multiplex PCR; in TCRdb, only in-frame clones are kept and a portion is missing. The repertoire holds 75,000 to 80,000 clones, with over 75% as singletons. The source was CD4+ or CD8+ T cells sorted from blood, collected in a trial of the OX40 agonist ivuxolimab. The receptors originated from an adult with an advanced solid tumor such as melanoma, head and neck, liver or kidney cancer.

The gene calls are TRBV6-5 and TRBJ2-1; 7 bases fit TRBD2. V shed 4 bases and J 9 bases; nucleotides not matched to a gene: 12. The CDR3 contains 15 residues. Per the germline V gene, CDR1 is MNHEY and CDR2 is SVGAGI. The CDR3 here is CASSSALAAFFEQFF. The DNA for the CDR3 is TGTGCCAGCAGTTCCGCGCTAGCGGCTTTTTTTGAGCAGTTCTTC.

This chain uses TRBV5-1 with TRBJ2-1; tentatively, D is TRBD2 (5 bases). V was shortened by 0 bases and J by 2 bases, with 15 bases between the two germline ends. Germline values: CDR1 SGHRS, CDR2 YFSETQ. CDR3 size: 17 residues. CDR3 protein: CASSLEVGVPPYNEQFF. DNA of the CDR3: TGCGCCAGCAGCTTGGAGGTGGGAGTACCCCCCTACAATGAGCAGTTCTTC.

This clone showed up just once. This chain joins TRBV6-5 and TRBJ1-2; D gene uncertain. The V gene lost 5 bases and the J gene lost 3 bases, with 7 bases spanning the gap. In germline, CDR1 is MNHEY, CDR2 SVGAGI. CDR3 size: 12 residues. CDR3 bases: TGTGCCAGCAGTGGACCGTACTATGGCTACACCTTC. Translation: CASSGPYYGYTF.

The rearrangement joins TRBV7-9 to TRBJ2-5; TRBD1 matches at 12 bases. From germline, CDR1 is SEHNR and CDR2 FQNEAQ (reference sequence). This CDR3 comprises 17 residues. Unmatched junction bases numbered 12, after V lost 5 bases and J lost 5 bases. CDR3 protein: CASSESPGQGAWETQYF. The DNA for the CDR3 is TGTGCCAGCAGCGAAAGCCCGGGACAGGGGGCTTGGGAGACCCAGTACTTC.

J is TRBJ2-7 and V is TRBV5-1; maybe TRBD1 (6 bases). Trimming shortened V by 1 base and J by 6 bases, and 17 bases separated the two germline ends. This CDR3 is 15 amino acids long. The germline V gene encodes CDR1 SGHRS and CDR2 YFSETQ. The CDR3 bases are TGCGCCAGCAGCTTGACAGGGTTTTCCATAGGCGAGCAGTACTTC. Amino acid sequence: CASSLTGFSIGEQYF.

Here the CDR3 reads CAISESWDRGYNEQFF. In DNA, the CDR3 is TGTGCCATCAGTGAGTCGTGGGACAGGGGCTACAATGAGCAGTTCTTC. The gene calls are TRBV10-3 and TRBJ2-1; TRBD1 aligns across 10 bases. Germline-derived CDR1 and CDR2 are ENHRY and SYGVKD. The trim removed 0 bases at V and 3 bases at J, leaving 2 bases unmatched. This CDR3 has 16 amino acids.

This clone has more than one count but fewer than ten. The rearrangement joins TRBV6-6 to TRBJ2-2, with a weak D call TRBD1 (6 bases). Per the germline V gene, CDR1 is MNHNY and CDR2 is SVGAGI (reference sequence). Trimming cost V 6 bases and J 4 bases, with 12 bases left between them. CDR3 size: 14 residues. This CDR3 is CASRTTGSTGELFF. The DNA for the CDR3 is TGTGCCAGCAGGACAACAGGGAGCACCGGGGAGCTGTTTTTT.

This clone was seen only once. The chain's CDR3 is CASSRGTGGLYEQYF. Written as DNA, the CDR3 is TGTGCCAGCTCACGCGGGACAGGGGGCCTCTACGAGCAGTACTTC. V and J are TRBV18 and TRBJ2-7; 12 positions match TRBD1. The germline CDR1 and CDR2 sequences are KGHSH and LQKENI. This CDR3 region has 15 residues. With V trimmed by 4 bases and J by 3 bases, 4 bases remained unmatched.

A word on this clone: Being one base from a much bigger clone, this may be a read error. The chain joins TRBV2 to TRBJ1-2, with 8 positions matching TRBD1. This CDR3 has 14 amino acids. V gave up 6 bases and J gave up 2 bases; unmatched junction bases: 5. Germline-derived CDR1 and CDR2 are SNHLY and FYNNEI. This chain's CDR3 is CASSAGTGNYGYTF. The CDR3 nucleotides read TGTGCCAGCAGCGCCGGGACAGGCAACTATGGCTACACCTTC.

This chain connects TRBV5-6 to TRBJ1-2; D remains unclear. Germline assignment: CDR1 SGHDT and CDR2 YYEEEE. CDR3 length: 13 amino acids. The germline V and J ends were trimmed by 0 bases and 5 bases, with 8 bases remaining between them. CDR3 in amino acids: CASSLGELYGYTF. DNA of the CDR3: TGTGCCAGCAGCTTGGGAGAGCTATATGGCTACACCTTC.

This chain joins TRBV5-1 and TRBJ2-1, with TRBD1 as a possible D gene (6 bases). Looked up from germline, CDR1 is SGHRS and CDR2 is YFSETQ. The V end lost 4 bases, the J end lost 6 bases, and 20 bases lay between the germline ends. The CDR3 length is 16 residues. Here the CDR3 DNA reads TGCGCCAGCAGCCCGGAGAGTGCGGACAGCTTCAATGAGCAGTTCTTC. It translates to CASSPESADSFNEQFF.

The V gene is TRBV6-1, the J gene TRBJ1-2; 9 bases are a match to TRBD1. CDR3 length: 14 amino acids. J lost 3 bases, V lost 7 bases, and 6 bases had no gene match. The germline V gene encodes CDR1 MNHNS and CDR2 SASEGT. CDR3 protein: CASTRDRVYYGYTF. In nucleotides, the CDR3 is TGTGCCAGCACAAGGGACAGGGTGTACTATGGCTACACCTTC.

The V gene is TRBV30, the J gene TRBJ2-5, with TRBD1 identical over 7 bases. The germline gives CDR1 GTSNPN, CDR2 SVGIG (reference sequence). J was trimmed by 4 bases and V by 5 bases; bases with no gene match: 1. This CDR3 comprises 11 residues. The CDR3 is CAWAGGETQYF. In DNA, the CDR3 is TGTGCCTGGGCAGGGGGAGAGACCCAGTACTTC.

This clone has a single count. The gene calls are TRBV7-2 and TRBJ1-2; 9 nucleotides agree with TRBD1. V lost 1 base and J lost 6; bases outside the gene matches: 9. There are 16 residues in the CDR3. Germline V gene lookup returns CDR1 SGHTA and CDR2 FQGNSA. The CDR3: CASSLVTGGAANGYTF. CDR3 coding DNA: TGTGCCAGCAGCTTAGTTACAGGGGGCGCGGCAAATGGCTACACCTTC.

This clone was counted only a few times. The chain is built from TRBV7-9 and TRBJ1-6, with D uncertain. The CDR3 is 14 amino acids. Between the trimmed V and J ends, which lost 1 base and 6 bases, there was a span of 7 bases. From germline, CDR1 is SEHNR and CDR2 FQNEAQ (reference sequence). For the CDR3, the DNA is TGTGCCAGCAGCTTAGGCAAATCTAATTCACCCCTCCACTTT. Amino acid sequence: CASSLGKSNSPLHF. Variable domain in full (rest from reference TRBV7-9 and TRBJ1-6): DTGVSQNPRHKITKRGQNVTFRCDPISEHNRLYWYRQTLGQGPEFLTYFQNEAQLEKSRLLSDRFSAERPKGSFSTLEIQRTEQGDSAMYLCASSLGKSNSPLHFGNGTRLTVT.

V and J are TRBV6-1 and TRBJ1-1; D ambiguous. Trimming pared 3 bases from V and 0 bases from J, leaving 11 bases between. Germline V gene data show CDR1 as MNHNS and CDR2 as SASEGT. The CDR3 is 15 amino acids. CDR3 loop: CASSDDTKMNTEAFF. The CDR3 DNA sequence: TGTGCCAGCAGTGATGACACGAAGATGAACACTGAAGCTTTCTTT.

This clone was seen once. The chain carries TRBV18 and TRBJ2-7, with D uncertain. CDR1 and CDR2 (germline): KGHSH, LQKENI. Trimming took 4 bases from V and 4 from J, leaving 20 bases between them. The CDR3 sequence is 16 residues long. The CDR3 nucleotides read TGTGCCAGCTCACTTAGCCCTCCCGGGCAAGGTTACGAGCAGTACTTC. Amino acids: CASSLSPPGQGYEQYF.

The genes are TRBV7-3 and TRBJ1-1; D not certain. V was cut by 5 bases and J by 4 bases, with 11 bases left in between. The CDR3 has 13 residues. Germline V gene lookup returns CDR1 SGHTA and CDR2 FQGTGA. CDR3 sequence: CASSLKATTEAFF. Here the CDR3 DNA reads TGTGCCAGCAGCCTCAAGGCTACCACTGAAGCTTTCTTT.